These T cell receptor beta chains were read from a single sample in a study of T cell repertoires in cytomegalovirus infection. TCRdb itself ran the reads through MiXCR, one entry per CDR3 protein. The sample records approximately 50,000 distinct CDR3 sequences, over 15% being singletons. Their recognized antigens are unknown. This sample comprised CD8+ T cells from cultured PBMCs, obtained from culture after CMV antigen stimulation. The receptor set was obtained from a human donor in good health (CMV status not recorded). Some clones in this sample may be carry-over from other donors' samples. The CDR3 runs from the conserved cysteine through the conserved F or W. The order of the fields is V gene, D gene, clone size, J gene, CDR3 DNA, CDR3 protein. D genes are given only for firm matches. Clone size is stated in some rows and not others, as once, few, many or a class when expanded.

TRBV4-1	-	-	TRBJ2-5	TGCGCCAGCAGCCAAGAGTTGGGGGGGCGAGAGACCCAGTACTTC	CASSQELGGRETQYF
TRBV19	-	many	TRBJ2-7	TGTGCCAGTAGTACCGGGACCCGCAAGGAGCAGTACTTC	CASSTGTRKEQYF
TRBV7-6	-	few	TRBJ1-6	TGTGCCAGCAGCTTAGCTAGCAGCTCCTATAATTCACCCCTCCACTTT	CASSLASSSYNSPLHF
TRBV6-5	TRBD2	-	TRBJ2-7	TGTGCCAGCAGTTTAACTAGCGGGGAACCCTACGAGCAGTACTTC	CASSLTSGEPYEQYF
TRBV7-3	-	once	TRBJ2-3	TGTGCCAGCAGTCAGACCACGTTGGCAGTGTGGTTCACAGATACGCAGTATTTT	CASSQTTLAVWFTDTQYF
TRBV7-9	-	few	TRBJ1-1	TGTGCCAGCAGCTCCCAGAACCCTGCGCGAGAGAACACTGAAGCTTTCTTT	CASSSQNPARENTEAFF
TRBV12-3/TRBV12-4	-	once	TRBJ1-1	TGTGCCAGCAGCCTCGGTGAAGCTTTCTTT	CASSLGEAFF
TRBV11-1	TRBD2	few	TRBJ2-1	TGTGCCAGCAGCTGGGGACTAGGGGATGAGCAGTTCTTC	CASSWGLGDEQFF
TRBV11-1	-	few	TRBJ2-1	TGTGCCAGCAGCTTAGCGGCAGGGTCCCTATACAATGAGCAGTTCTTC	CASSLAAGSLYNEQFF
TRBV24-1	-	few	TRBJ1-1	TGTGCCACCAGTGATTCGTCAGAAGGGCTTGGAGCTTTCTTT	CATSDSSEGLGAFF
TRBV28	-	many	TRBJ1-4	TGTGCCAGCAGATTGGACGGAAATAATGAAAAACTGTTTTTT	CASRLDGNNEKLFF
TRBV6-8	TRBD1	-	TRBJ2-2	TGTGCCAGCAGTCCCGGACAGGACGCGAACACCGGGGAGCTGTTTTTT	CASSPGQDANTGELFF
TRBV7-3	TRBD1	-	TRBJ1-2	TGTGCCAGCAGCTATAACCAGGGGGGTGGCTACACCTTC	CASSYNQGGGYTF
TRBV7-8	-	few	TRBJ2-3	TGTGCCAGCAGCGAACTTAGCGGCTCCACAGATACGCAGTATTTT	CASSELSGSTDTQYF
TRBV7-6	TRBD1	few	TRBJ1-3	TGTGCCAGCAGCCCTCGGACAGGGGGCGGCTCTGGAAACACCATATATTTT	CASSPRTGGGSGNTIYF
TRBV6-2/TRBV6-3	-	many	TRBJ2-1	TGTGCCAGCAGGTTAACAGGGTACTGGAATGAGCAGTTCTTC	CASRLTGYWNEQFF
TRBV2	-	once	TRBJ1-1	TGTGCCAGCAGTAGTCGATCAGGGAGAGGAACTGAAGCTTTCTTT	CASSSRSGRGTEAFF
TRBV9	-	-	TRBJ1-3	TGTGCCAGCAGGGGCGGAAACACCATATATTTT	CASRGGNTIYF
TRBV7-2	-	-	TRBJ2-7	TGTGCCAGCAGCTTAGGGTATCGGCAGGGAGGCTACGAGCAGTACTTC	CASSLGYRQGGYEQYF
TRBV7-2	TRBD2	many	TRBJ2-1	TGTGCCAGCAGCCAAATACCCGGACTAGGGAGTAATGAGCAGTTCTTC	CASSQIPGLGSNEQFF
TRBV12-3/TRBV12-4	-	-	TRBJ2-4	TGTGCCAGCAGTGAGGGACGCTTGCTAGCCAAAAACATTCAGTACTTC	CASSEGRLLAKNIQYF
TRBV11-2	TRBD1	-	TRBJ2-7	TGTGCCAGCAGCTCCCCAGGGGGCAGGGATGAAGACTACGAGCAGTACTTC	CASSSPGGRDEDYEQYF
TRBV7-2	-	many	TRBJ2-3	TGTGCCAGCAGCTTAGAGGGGTTCACAGATACGCAGTATTTT	CASSLEGFTDTQYF
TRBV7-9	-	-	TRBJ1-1	TGTGCCAGCAGCTTAGTTGGGGGCTCGAACACTGAAGCTTTCTTT	CASSLVGGSNTEAFF
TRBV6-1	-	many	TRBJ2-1	TGTGCCAGCAGTGAAGCTCTCGCGGACTCCTACAATGAGCAGTTCTTC	CASSEALADSYNEQFF
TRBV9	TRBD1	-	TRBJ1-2	TGTGCCAGCAGCCCTGGGACAGGGCCCTCATATGGCTACACCTTC	CASSPGTGPSYGYTF
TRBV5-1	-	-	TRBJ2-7	TGCGCCAGCAGCAACCCGACGAGGTTGGGGGGCAACGAGCAGTACTTC	CASSNPTRLGGNEQYF
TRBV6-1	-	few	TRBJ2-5	TGTGCCAGCAGTGGAGGGACTTATCAAGAGACCCAGTACTTC	CASSGGTYQETQYF
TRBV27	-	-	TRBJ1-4	TGTGCCAGCAGTTTTCGTGCAAAGGGTCGGGGGGCTGCTGCAAAACTGTTTTTT	CASSFRAKGRGAAAKLFF
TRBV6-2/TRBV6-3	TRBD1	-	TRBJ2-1	TGTGCCAGCAGTCGCGGGACAGGGGGCCATGAGCAGTTCTTC	CASSRGTGGHEQFF
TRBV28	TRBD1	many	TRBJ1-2	TGTGCCAGCAGTTTACTGATCCCGGGACAGGGGGGAGGCTACACCTTC	CASSLLIPGQGGGYTF
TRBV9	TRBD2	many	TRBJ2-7	TGTGCCAGCAGCCCAGGAGGGACTATTTACGAGCAGTACTTC	CASSPGGTIYEQYF
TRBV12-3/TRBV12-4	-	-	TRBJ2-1	TGTGCCAGCAGTTTAGGGACTCCGTCCTACAATGAGCAGTTCTTC	CASSLGTPSYNEQFF
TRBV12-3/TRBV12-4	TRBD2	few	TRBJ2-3	TGTGCCAGCAGTTCCTCTAGCGGGGGGGCGGCAGATACGCAGTATTTT	CASSSSSGGAADTQYF
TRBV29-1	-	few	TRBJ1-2	TGCAGCGTTGACTATGGCTACTATGGCTACACCTTC	CSVDYGYYGYTF
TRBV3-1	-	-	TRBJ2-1	TGTGCCAGCAGCCCTCCACCCTACAATGAGCAGTTCTTC	CASSPPPYNEQFF
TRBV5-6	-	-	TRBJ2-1	TGTGCCAGCAGCTTGGGGAAGGGAGGGCAGTTCTTC	CASSLGKGGQFF
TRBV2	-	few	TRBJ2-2	TGTGCCAGCAGTGCCGGTCTCCGGGGCACCGGGGAGCTGTTTTTT	CASSAGLRGTGELFF